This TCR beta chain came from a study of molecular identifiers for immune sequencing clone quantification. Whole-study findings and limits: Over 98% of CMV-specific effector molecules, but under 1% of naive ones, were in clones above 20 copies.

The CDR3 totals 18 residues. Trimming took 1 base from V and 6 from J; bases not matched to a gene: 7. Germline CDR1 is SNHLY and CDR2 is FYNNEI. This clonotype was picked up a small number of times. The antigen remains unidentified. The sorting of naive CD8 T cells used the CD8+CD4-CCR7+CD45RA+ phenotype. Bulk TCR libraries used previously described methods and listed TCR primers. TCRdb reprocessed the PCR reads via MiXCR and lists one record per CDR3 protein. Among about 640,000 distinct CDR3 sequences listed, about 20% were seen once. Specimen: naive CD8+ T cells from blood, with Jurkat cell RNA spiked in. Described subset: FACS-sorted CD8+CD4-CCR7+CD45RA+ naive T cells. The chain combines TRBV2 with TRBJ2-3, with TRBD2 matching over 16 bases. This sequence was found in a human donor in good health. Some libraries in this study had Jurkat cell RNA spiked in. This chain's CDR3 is CASSEEGLAGGLRDTQYF. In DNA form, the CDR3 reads TGTGCCAGCAGTGAAGAGGGACTAGCGGGAGGGCTGAGGGATACGCAGTATTTT. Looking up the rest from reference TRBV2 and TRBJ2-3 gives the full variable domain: EPEVTQTPSHQVTQMGQEVILRCVPISNHLYFYWYRQILGQKVEFLVSFYNNEISEKSEIFDDQFSVERPDGSNFTLKIRSTKLEDSAMYFCASSEEGLAGGLRDTQYFGPGTRLTVL.